The present T cell receptor (beta chain) was sequenced within a study of T cells in Graves' hyperthyroidism and ophthalmopathy. Study-level points and caveats: Researchers report that a 13 V-J model separated ophthalmopathy from stable hyperthyroidism.

Newly diagnosed patients aged 18 to 65 had hyperthyroidism of under 2 months' duration. Thyroid ultrasound and orbital computed tomography, with clinical symptoms and serum thyroxine and TRAb, informed diagnoses. The CDR3 consists of 14 residues. Trimming cost V 8 bases and J 3 bases, with 13 bases left between them. In the case of this clonotype: Antigen unknown.

Template material for amplifying TCR beta CDR3 regions consisted of RNA transcripts. HTBI primers drove first-round RT-PCR of the TCR CDR3. TCRdb passed the multiplex PCR reads through MiXCR, listing each CDR3 protein once. Of about 380,000 distinct CDR3 sequences listed, more than 11% are singletons. The specimen was blood. The rearrangement joins TRBV12-3 or TRBV12-4 to TRBJ2-2, with unresolved D. The sequence was obtained from a woman aged 60 to 75 with Graves' hyperthyroidism. CDR3 bases: TGTGCCAGCCCGCTCGCCTCCTACACCGGGGAGCTGTTTTTT. Translated, it gives CASPLASYTGELFF.